The 28 T cell receptor beta chains reported below all come from one sample, sequenced in a study of T cells in Graves' hyperthyroidism and ophthalmopathy. Amplification of TCR beta CDR3 regions used RNA as the template. The study used the HTBI primer set for a first-round RT-PCR of the TCR CDR3. Using its own MiXCR run on the multiplex PCR reads, TCRdb lists one record per CDR3 protein. Here the sample spans about 380,000 distinct CDR3 sequences, about 18% being singletons. Sequencing was carried out using blood. These receptors were obtained from a man between 18 and 29 years old with Graves' ophthalmopathy.

This sequence joins TRBV6-4 and TRBJ1-2; tentative D call: TRBD1 (6 bases). The germline V and J ends were trimmed by 6 bases and 3 bases, with 20 bases remaining between them. CDR1 is MRHNA and CDR2 is SNTAGT in the germline V gene. The CDR3 loop spans 16 amino acids. The CDR3 loop reads CASSPGDGNLYYGYTF. Written as DNA, the CDR3 is TGTGCCAGCAGCCCAGGGGATGGAAACCTCTACTATGGCTACACCTTC.

This chain links TRBV27 with TRBJ2-2, with D perhaps TRBD1 (6 bases). The CDR3 extends over 15 amino acids. Germline V lookup: CDR1 MNHEY, CDR2 SMNVEV (reference sequence). V was clipped by 6 bases and J by 2 bases, with 13 bases between them. CDR3 DNA: TGTGCCAGCAGCCACGGGACATTAAACACCGGGGAGCTGTTTTTT. Its translation is CASSHGTLNTGELFF.

This clonotype was picked up many times. This chain uses TRBV6-6 with TRBJ2-7, with 7 bases aligning to TRBD1. V lost 0 bases and J lost 0; bases outside the gene matches: 8. The CDR3 is 17 amino acids. The V gene's germline CDR1 is MNHNY and CDR2 SVGAGI (reference sequence). CDR3: CASSYSRDRLNSYEQYF. CDR3 DNA sequence: TGTGCCAGCAGTTACTCGAGGGACAGATTGAACTCCTACGAGCAGTACTTC.

A remark on this clonotype: Compared with germline, one end of the junction differs, possibly owing to a read error. The chain employs TRBV12-3 or TRBV12-4 and TRBJ2-1; TRBD2 aligns across 13 bases. CDR3 length equals 16 residues. CDR3 in DNA: TGTGCCAGCAGTTTAGCGCTCACTAGCGGGGGGGCTCAGCAATTCTTC. It codes for CASSLALTSGGAQQFF.

This clonotype showed up just a few times. The chain links TRBV2 to TRBJ1-3; D not certain. The germline V and J ends were trimmed by 9 bases and 0 bases, with 12 bases remaining between them. Looked up from germline, CDR1 is SNHLY and CDR2 is FYNNEI. The CDR3 length is 14 residues. CDR3 region: CASHIENSGNTIYF. The CDR3 bases are TGTGCCAGTCACATTGAAAACTCTGGAAACACCATATATTTT.

V gene TRBV15 combines with J gene TRBJ2-7, with TRBD1 identical over 10 bases. With V trimmed by 4 bases and J by 4 bases, 7 bases remained unmatched. The germline V gene encodes CDR1 LNHNV and CDR2 YYDKDF (reference sequence). The CDR3 sequence is 15 residues long. The CDR3 region is CATSITGTGVYEQYF. In nucleotides, the CDR3 is TGTGCCACCAGCATCACCGGGACAGGGGTTTACGAGCAGTACTTC.

This clonotype has ten or more counts. The V and J genes are TRBV3-1 and TRBJ1-1; the D gene is possibly TRBD1 (5 bases). Between the trimmed V and J ends, which lost 2 bases and 6 bases, there was a span of 10 bases. This CDR3 is 13 amino acids long. The germline V gene encodes CDR1 LGHDT and CDR2 YNNKEL (reference sequence). This chain's CDR3 is CASSQLREAEAFF. The CDR3, as DNA: TGTGCCAGCAGCCAACTCAGGGAGGCTGAAGCTTTCTTT.

This sequence joins TRBV7-9 and TRBJ2-5; D remains ambiguous. Germline V lookup: CDR1 SEHNR, CDR2 FQNEAQ (reference sequence). Between the trimmed V and J ends, which lost 1 base and 4 bases, there was a span of 7 bases. CDR3 length: 13 residues. CDR3 sequence reads: CASSLVYRETQYF. CDR3 sequence (DNA): TGTGCCAGCAGCTTAGTGTACAGAGAGACCCAGTACTTC.

This chain uses TRBV6-4 with TRBJ1-1; D is perhaps TRBD1 (5 bases). This CDR3 region has 15 residues. V was cut by 2 bases and J by 6 bases, with 16 bases left in between. CDR1 and CDR2 from the germline V gene are MRHNA and SNTAGT. CDR3 DNA: TGTGCCAGCAGTGACGAGCCGGGGCTGAGGCCTGAAGCTTTCTTT. The encoded protein is CASSDEPGLRPEAFF.

There are many counts of this clonotype. The genes are TRBV5-1 and TRBJ2-7; 7 bases line up with TRBD2. CDR3 size: 15 residues. The V segment lost 4 bases and the J segment 0 bases; nucleotides outside the gene matches: 7. Germline V gene lookup returns CDR1 SGHRS and CDR2 YFSETQ. CDR3 region: CASSVGGGSSYEQYF. The CDR3 nucleotides are TGCGCCAGCAGCGTTGGGGGGGGAAGCTCCTACGAGCAGTACTTC.

This clonotype was seen a few times. The chain carries TRBV9 and TRBJ2-3; D gene unclear. V was clipped by 0 bases and J by 0 bases, with 8 bases between them. Germline CDR1 SGDLS, CDR2 YYNGEE. The CDR3 extends over 15 amino acids. This chain's CDR3 is CASSVGSASTDTQYF. The CDR3 DNA reads TGTGCCAGCAGCGTAGGTTCAGCTAGCACAGATACGCAGTATTTT.

This clonotype has ten or more counts. The chain recombines TRBV9 with TRBJ1-1; D remains ambiguous. This CDR3 is built from 14 residues. Germline assignment: CDR1 SGDLS and CDR2 YYNGEE. V lost 2 bases to trimming and J lost 4 bases, with 12 bases between them. The DNA of the CDR3 is TGTGCCAGCAGCGTGGTCACAAAGGGCACTGAAGCTTTCTTT. Protein product: CASSVVTKGTEAFF. The full variable domain, in which reference TRBV9 and TRBJ1-1 provide the parts outside the CDR3, is DSGVTQTPKHLITATGQRVTLRCSPRSGDLSVYWYQQSLDQGLQFLIQYYNGEERAKGNILERFSAQQFPDLHSELNLSSLELGDSALYFCASSVVTKGTEAFFGQGTRLTVV.

Many counts were recorded for this clonotype. This rearrangement joins TRBV20-1 to TRBJ1-1; D unclear. The CDR3 is 13 residues long. Trimming left V 0 bases short and J 0 bases short, with 5 bases between. In germline, CDR1 is DFQATT, CDR2 SNEGSKA (reference sequence). The CDR3 region is CSARDPLNTEAFF. Here the CDR3 DNA reads TGCAGTGCTAGAGACCCCTTGAACACTGAAGCTTTCTTT.

As concerns this clonotype: The junction and the germline gene differ at one end; a read error may be behind it. The chain uses TRBV10-1 and TRBJ1-3; the D gene is possibly TRBD1 (6 bases). CDR3 length: 13 amino acids. The germline V gene encodes CDR1 WNHNN and CDR2 SYGVQD (reference sequence). This CDR3 reads CAIMRDNGNTIYF. Here the CDR3 DNA reads TGTGCCATCATGCGGGACAATGGAAACACCATATATTTT.

In this sample, this clonotype turned up many times. The chain joins TRBV2 to TRBJ1-2; D gene uncertain. V was cut by 6 bases and J by 7 bases, with 9 bases left in between. Looked up from germline, CDR1 is SNHLY and CDR2 is FYNNEI. The CDR3 totals 11 residues. CDR3 protein: CASSAERGYTF. CDR3 sequence (DNA): TGTGCCAGCAGCGCGGAGCGTGGCTACACCTTC.

There are many counts of this clonotype. This rearrangement joins TRBV7-8 to TRBJ2-3, with TRBD2 identical over 8 bases. V gave up 5 bases and J gave up 0 bases; unmatched junction bases: 1. Germline lookup yields CDR1 SGHVS and CDR2 FQNEAQ. This CDR3 comprises 14 residues. CDR3 region: CASSRGGSTDTQYF. CDR3 bases: TGTGCCAGCAGCCGCGGGGGGAGCACAGATACGCAGTATTTT.

In its sample, this clonotype was seen many times. J is TRBJ1-1 and V is TRBV3-1; no clear D gene. V lost 1 base to trimming and J lost 4 bases, with 10 bases between them. The CDR3 extends over 14 amino acids. Per the germline V gene, CDR1 is LGHDT and CDR2 is YNNKEL (reference sequence). CDR3 residues: CASSQGVPATEAFF. The CDR3 nucleotides read TGTGCCAGCAGCCAAGGGGTTCCAGCCACTGAAGCTTTCTTT.

The chain employs TRBV6-1 and TRBJ1-5; D is ambiguous. With 1 base removed from V and 7 bases from J, the gap between germline ends came to 14 bases. Germline CDR1 MNHNS, CDR2 SASEGT. The CDR3 spans 15 residues. Written as DNA, the CDR3 is TGTGCCAGCAGTGAAGTTGTGAGGGTGGACCAGCCCCAGCATTTT. Translating it yields CASSEVVRVDQPQHF.

V is TRBV11-2 and J is TRBJ1-2; D unclear. CDR3 length equals 14 residues. CDR1 is SGHAT, CDR2 FQNNGV, per germline. The V and J ends lost 1 base and 3 bases respectively, with 9 bases between them. The CDR3 nucleotides read TGTGCCAGCAGCTTAGTGAGCGGAGACTATGGCTACACCTTC. Its protein is CASSLVSGDYGYTF.

This sequence joins TRBV6-1 and TRBJ1-2; TRBD1 might be the D (6 bases). Between the trimmed V and J ends, which lost 7 bases and 0 bases, there was a span of 12 bases. Germline V lookup: CDR1 MNHNS, CDR2 SASEGT. The CDR3 runs to 14 residues. CDR3 DNA sequence: TGTGCCAGCACCCCAACAGGGACTAACTATGGCTACACCTTC. It codes for CASTPTGTNYGYTF.

This clonotype came up a few times. The chain combines TRBV20-1 with TRBJ2-3; the D gene is possibly TRBD1 (5 bases). The ends were cut back, 3 bases at V and 4 bases at J, with 20 bases in the middle. CDR3 size: 16 residues. Germline CDR1 DFQATT, CDR2 SNEGSKA (reference sequence). This CDR3 reads CSARPLGAQSADTQYF. In DNA, the CDR3 is TGCAGTGCTAGGCCCCTAGGGGCCCAAAGCGCAGATACGCAGTATTTT.

This clonotype has a count of ten or more. The chain is built from TRBV7-3 and TRBJ2-4, with D possibly matching TRBD2 (7 bases). The CDR3 has 14 residues. V was cut by 5 bases and J by 8 bases, with 16 bases left in between. From germline, CDR1 is SGHTA and CDR2 FQGTGA. The CDR3 loop reads CASSRGGAYDIQYF. CDR3 coding DNA: TGTGCCAGCAGCCGAGGGGGGGCTTACGACATTCAGTACTTC.

This clonotype was counted at least ten times. The V gene is TRBV5-8, the J gene TRBJ2-5; possibly TRBD1 or TRBD2 for D (5 bases each). The CDR3 has 14 amino acids. V was cut by 0 bases and J by 1 base, with 7 bases left in between. Germline V CDR1 and CDR2: SGHTS, YDEGEE. The CDR3 sequence: CASSLVGGQETQYF. The DNA for the CDR3 is TGTGCCAGCAGCTTGGTTGGGGGCCAAGAGACCCAGTACTTC.

This clonotype occurred many times. The chain uses TRBV5-1 and TRBJ1-1; TRBD1 is a possible D gene (5 bases). From germline, CDR1 is SGHRS and CDR2 YFSETQ. The germline V and J ends were trimmed by 1 base and 6 bases, with 10 bases remaining between them. CDR3 length: 13 residues. CDR3 DNA sequence: TGCGCCAGCAGCTTGAGGCAGGGCGCTGAAGCTTTCTTT. This sequence encodes CASSLRQGAEAFF.

This clonotype was recorded at least ten times. CDR3 bases: TGTGCCAGCAGTACACCTTCGACTAGCGGGGGGTGGTATGAGCAGTTCTTC. Translating it yields CASSTPSTSGGWYEQFF. The rearrangement joins TRBV12-3 or TRBV12-4 to TRBJ2-1; TRBD2 aligns across 13 bases. The CDR3 consists of 17 residues. V lost 5 bases, J lost 8 bases, and 12 bases stayed unmatched.

This clonotype was found many times. V usage is TRBV6-1 and J usage is TRBJ1-1; D gene unclear. Germline V gene sequence: CDR1 MNHNS, CDR2 SASEGT. The ends were cut back, 10 bases at V and 1 base at J, with 13 bases in the middle. The CDR3 covers 13 residues. The DNA of the CDR3 is TGTGCCACTTTACCTACAGCGAACACTGAAGCTTTCTTT. Amino acids: CATLPTANTEAFF.

This clonotype was detected many times. This chain joins TRBV20-1 and TRBJ2-5; 7 positions match TRBD1. Trimming took 0 bases from V and 2 from J; bases not matched to a gene: 6. The CDR3 covers 15 residues. Germline V gene lookup returns CDR1 DFQATT and CDR2 SNEGSKA (reference sequence). CDR3 nucleotide sequence: TGCAGTGCTAGAGATCCAGGGGGTTGGCAAGAGACCCAGTACTTC. This encodes CSARDPGGWQETQYF.

Ten or more counts support this clonotype. The rearrangement joins TRBV20-1 to TRBJ1-1; no clear D. Trimming left V 6 bases short and J 1 base short, with 9 bases between. The CDR3 is 12 amino acids. Per the germline V gene, CDR1 is DFQATT and CDR2 is SNEGSKA (reference sequence). CDR3: CSAGGRNTEAFF. The CDR3 DNA follows: TGCAGTGCCGGAGGGCGGAACACTGAAGCTTTCTTT.